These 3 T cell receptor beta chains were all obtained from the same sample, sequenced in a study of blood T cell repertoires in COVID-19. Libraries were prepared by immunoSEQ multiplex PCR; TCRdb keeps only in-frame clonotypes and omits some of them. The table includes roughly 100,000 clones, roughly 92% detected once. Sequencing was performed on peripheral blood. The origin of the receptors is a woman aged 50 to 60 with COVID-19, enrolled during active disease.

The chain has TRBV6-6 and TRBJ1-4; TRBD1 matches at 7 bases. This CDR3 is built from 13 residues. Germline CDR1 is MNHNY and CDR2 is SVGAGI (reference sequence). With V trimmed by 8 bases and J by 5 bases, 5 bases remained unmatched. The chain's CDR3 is CASRGGENEKLFF. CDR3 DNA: TGTGCCAGCCGAGGGGGCGAAAATGAAAAACTGTTTTTT.

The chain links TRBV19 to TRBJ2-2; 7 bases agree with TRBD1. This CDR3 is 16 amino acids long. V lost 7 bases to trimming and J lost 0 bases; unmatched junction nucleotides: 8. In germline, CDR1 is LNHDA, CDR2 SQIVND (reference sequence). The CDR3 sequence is CASTVSGQPNTGELFF. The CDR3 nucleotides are TGTGCCAGTACAGTCTCGGGACAGCCGAACACCGGGGAGCTGTTTTTT. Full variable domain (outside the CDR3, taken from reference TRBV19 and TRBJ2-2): DGGITQSPKYLFRKEGQNVTLSCEQNLNHDAMYWYRQDPGQGLRLIYYSQIVNDFQKGDIAEGYSVSREKKESFPLTVTSAQKNPTAFYLCASTVSGQPNTGELFFGEGSRLTVL.

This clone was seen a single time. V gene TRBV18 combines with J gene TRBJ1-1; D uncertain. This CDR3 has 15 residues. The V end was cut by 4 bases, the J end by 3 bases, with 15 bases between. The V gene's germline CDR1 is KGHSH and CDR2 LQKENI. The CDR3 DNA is TGTGCCAGCTCACAGGTCCGGCGGGTTGACACTGAAGCTTTCTTT. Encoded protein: CASSQVRRVDTEAFF.